The rows below give T cell receptor beta chains drawn from one sample of a study of blood T cell repertoires in COVID-19. This table comes from immunoSEQ multiplex PCR, and its TCRdb copy is limited to in-frame clones, with some not included. Here the sample spans 150,000 to 200,000 clones, approximately 80% being singletons. The sequenced material came from PBMCs or T cells enriched from blood (not recorded which). Receptor source: a man in his fifties who had recovered from COVID-19. Both conserved end residues are part of each CDR3. A D gene is named only where the DNA matches it firmly. Size tells how often a clone was seen (once, few, many) or the class of an expanded clone, and some rows leave it out.

CDR3	DNA	size	D	V	J
CASSWGGTEAFF	TGCGCCAGCAGCTGGGGGGGGACTGAAGCTTTCTTT	few	.	TRBV10-2	TRBJ1-1
CASSVAELSYNEQFF	TGTGCCAGCAGCGTAGCTGAACTATCCTACAATGAGCAGTTCTTC	once	.	TRBV9	TRBJ2-1
CASSLGQGAYNEQFF	TGTGCCAGCAGCTTAGGCCAGGGGGCCTACAATGAGCAGTTCTTC	.	TRBD1	TRBV7-2	TRBJ2-1
CACITHSDFQETQYF	TGTGCCTGTATCACACACTCAGACTTCCAAGAGACCCAGTACTTC	.	.	TRBV30	TRBJ2-5
CASSYMGGNSNQPQHF	TGTGCCAGCAGTTACATGGGGGGGAATAGCAATCAGCCCCAGCATTTT	.	.	TRBV6-5	TRBJ1-5
CASSLVSAYEQYF	TGTGCCAGCAGCTTAGTGTCAGCCTACGAGCAGTACTTC	.	.	TRBV11-2	TRBJ2-7
CASSSDFGYTF	TGTGCCAGCAGTTCGGACTTTGGCTACACCTTC	.	.	TRBV28	TRBJ1-2
CASSLDGQMKQFF	TGTGCCAGCAGCTTAGACGGACAAATGAAGCAGTTCTTC	.	.	TRBV11-3	TRBJ2-1
CASSLRGFGNQPQHF	TGTGCCAGTAGTCTCAGGGGGTTCGGCAATCAGCCCCAGCATTTT	.	TRBD1	TRBV19	TRBJ1-5
CASSYSRVGKTEAFF	TGTGCCAGCAGTTACTCGAGGGTCGGAAAGACTGAAGCTTTCTTT	.	.	TRBV6-5	TRBJ1-1
CASSLGDIMNTEAFF	TGTGCCAGCAGCCTAGGGGACATCATGAACACTGAAGCTTTCTTT	.	.	TRBV3-1/TRBV3-2	TRBJ1-1
CASSMTSGRAYEQYF	TGTGCCAGCAGTATGACTAGCGGGAGGGCTTACGAGCAGTACTTC	.	TRBD2	TRBV6-5	TRBJ2-7
CASSQVHREIDSPLHF	TGTGCCAGCAGCCAAGTCCACAGGGAGATTGATTCACCCCTCCACTTT	.	.	TRBV3-1/TRBV3-2	TRBJ1-6
CASSIRSAARTDTQYF	TGTGCCAGTAGTATACGGTCGGCGGCCCGCACAGATACGCAGTATTTT	.	.	TRBV19	TRBJ2-3
CAIRAGQGRGSSYNEQFF	TGTGCCATCAGGGCAGGGCAGGGCAGGGGCAGCTCCTACAATGAGCAGTTCTTC	.	.	TRBV10-3	TRBJ2-1
CASSPSRDTGANVLTF	TGTGCCAGCAGCCCTTCGCGAGACACTGGGGCCAACGTCCTGACTTTC	.	.	TRBV28	TRBJ2-6
CATSAPWDRGGYEQYF	TGTGCCACCAGTGCCCCGTGGGACAGGGGAGGGTACGAGCAGTACTTC	.	TRBD1	TRBV24-1	TRBJ2-7
CASSQERSNYGYTF	TGTGCCAGCAGCCAGGAGCGGTCTAACTATGGCTACACCTTC	.	.	TRBV7-2	TRBJ1-2
CASSSFPQTSGGADIQYF	TGTGCCAGTAGCTCGTTCCCCCAGACTAGCGGGGGGGCAGACATTCAGTACTTC	.	TRBD2	TRBV19	TRBJ2-4
CASSQRQGLNTEAFF	TGTGCCAGCAGCCAACGACAGGGCCTGAACACTGAAGCTTTCTTT	.	TRBD1	TRBV5-8	TRBJ1-1
CASSHSPGNSPLHF	TGTGCCAGCAGCCACTCCCCAGGGAATTCACCCCTCCACTTT	.	.	TRBV7-3	TRBJ1-6
CASSIEPGYGQSYTF	TGTGCCAGTAGTATCGAACCGGGATATGGTCAGAGCTACACCTTC	.	.	TRBV19	TRBJ1-2
CASSLKRQGSYEQYF	TGTGCCAGCAGCCTCAAGAGACAGGGGTCCTACGAGCAGTACTTC	.	TRBD1	TRBV11-2	TRBJ2-7
CATQGSPQLAGVDNEQFF	TGTGCCACCCAGGGGTCCCCTCAACTAGCGGGAGTGGACAATGAGCAGTTCTTC	few	TRBD2	TRBV3-1/TRBV3-2	TRBJ2-1
CASSLSGELFF	TGCGCCAGCAGTTTATCCGGGGAGCTGTTTTTT	.	.	TRBV5-1	TRBJ2-2
CASTGGAFIQYF	TGTGCCAGCACAGGAGGGGCTTTCATTCAGTACTTC	once	.	TRBV11-2	TRBJ2-4
CASSLWGGNQPQHF	TGTGCCAGCAGCCTTTGGGGGGGCAATCAGCCCCAGCATTTT	few	.	TRBV7-9	TRBJ1-5
CASSDTGKEKLFF	TGCGCCAGCAGTGATACAGGGAAAGAAAAACTGTTTTTT	few	.	TRBV10-1	TRBJ1-4
CASSLGSSNEKLFF	TGCGCCAGCAGCTTGGGGAGTTCTAATGAAAAACTGTTTTTT	.	.	TRBV5-1	TRBJ1-4
CRGRGGETQYF	TGCCGGGGAAGAGGGGGAGAGACCCAGTACTTC	few	.	TRBV20-1	TRBJ2-5
CASSQLQGSNQPQHF	TGCGCCAGCAGCCAGTTACAGGGCAGCAATCAGCCCCAGCATTTT	.	.	TRBV4-1	TRBJ1-5
CASSLRSGAGLFF	TGTGCCAGCAGCTTAAGGAGCGGGGCTGGGCTGTTTTTT	.	TRBD2	TRBV11-3	TRBJ2-2
CASGGTGPEEAFF	TGCGCCAGCGGTGGGACAGGGCCGGAGGAAGCTTTCTTT	.	TRBD1	TRBV5-1	TRBJ1-1
CASSFTGGDQPQHF	TGTGCCAGCAGTTTCACAGGGGGGGATCAGCCCCAGCATTTT	.	TRBD1	TRBV6-5	TRBJ1-5
CASRDRGSYGYTF	TGCGCCAGCCGGGACAGGGGTTCCTATGGCTACACCTTC	.	TRBD1	TRBV5-1	TRBJ1-2
CASSIDLVPGNEQFF	TGTGCCAGTAGTATAGATCTCGTCCCGGGCAATGAGCAGTTCTTC	.	.	TRBV19	TRBJ2-1
CASSPRGTNLLEQYF	TGTGCCAGCAGTCCGAGGGGGACTAATCTACTCGAGCAGTACTTC	.	.	TRBV27	TRBJ2-7
CASTVQGAGNTIYF	TGTGCCAGTACGGTACAGGGAGCTGGAAACACCATATATTTT	.	.	TRBV19	TRBJ1-3
CASSQVGQGQETQYF	TGTGCCAGCAGCCAAGTCGGACAGGGGCAAGAGACCCAGTACTTC	.	TRBD1	TRBV4-2	TRBJ2-5
CASSKDRLGVEKLFF	TGTGCCAGTAGTAAAGACAGGCTGGGAGTGGAAAAACTGTTTTTT	.	.	TRBV19	TRBJ1-4
CAWSGDTIEQYF	TGTGCCTGGAGTGGGGACACTATAGAGCAGTACTTC	few	.	TRBV30	TRBJ2-7
CASSLWGPRGSRYEQYF	TGTGCCAGCAGTTTATGGGGACCCAGGGGTTCAAGGTACGAGCAGTACTTC	.	.	TRBV28	TRBJ2-7